A selection of T cell receptor beta chains follows, all from one sample in a study of blood T cells in healthy people across ages. TCRdb reprocessed the 5' RACE reads via MiXCR and lists one record per CDR3 protein. The sample holds over 500,000 distinct CDR3 sequences, roughly half seen once. The material sequenced was blood. The origin of the receptors is a woman over 75 in good health. CDR3s include the opening cysteine and the closing phenylalanine or tryptophan. Each record gives: J gene, D gene, V gene, CDR3 protein. The D gene is left open where the match is weak.

>TRBJ2-7|.|TRBV7-9
CASSSDLLSYEQYF
>TRBJ2-7|.|TRBV10-3
CAIGGRQGSYEQYF
>TRBJ1-6|TRBD1|TRBV6-5
CASSYGDRVLNSPLHF
>TRBJ2-3|.|TRBV7-2
CASSSDPGLTDTQYF
>TRBJ2-4|.|TRBV5-1
CASSNGASENIQYF
>.|TRBD2|TRBV6-6
CASTPSGPTQYF
>TRBJ1-4|.|TRBV20-1
CSARAGGGNSEKLFF
>TRBJ1-2|.|TRBV25-1
CASSDTFYGYTF
>TRBJ1-1|.|TRBV6-6
CASLVNTEAFF
>TRBJ1-1|.|TRBV7-2
CASRRPGPAEAFF